A selection of T cell receptor beta chains follows, all from one sample in a study of PD-1 blockade in mismatch repair-deficient tumors. Data came from immunoSEQ multiplex PCR; TCRdb stores just in-frame clones and leaves some out. Of 50,000 or so clones listed, 81% are singletons. The sequences come from peripheral blood, collected 20 weeks after starting pembrolizumab. These receptors were obtained from an adult with mismatch repair-deficient cancer. CDR3s include the opening cysteine and the closing phenylalanine or tryptophan. The order of the fields is D gene, J gene, clone size, V gene, CDR3 protein, CDR3 DNA. A D gene is named only where the DNA matches it firmly. A row's size may be missing; if present it is once, few, many or a size class.

>-|TRBJ1-1|-|TRBV30
CAWSEETQNTEAFF
TGTGCCTGGAGTGAGGAGACACAGAACACTGAAGCTTTCTTT
>-|TRBJ1-2|few|TRBV10-3
CAISGNAGREGYTF
TGTGCCATCAGTGGAAATGCTGGCCGGGAGGGCTACACCTTC
>TRBD2|TRBJ2-1|-|TRBV11-2
CASSPRGSSYNEQFF
TGTGCCAGCAGCCCCCGCGGGAGCTCCTACAATGAGCAGTTCTTC
>TRBD2|TRBJ2-3|-|TRBV7-9
CASSQDTSVYLIGTDTQYF
TGTGCCAGCAGTCAAGATACTAGCGTGTATCTAATTGGGACAGATACGCAGTATTTT
>-|TRBJ2-7|once|TRBV5-6
CASSPLRTPRQYF
TGTGCCAGCAGCCCCCTTAGAACCCCAAGGCAGTACTTC
>-|TRBJ2-7|-|TRBV30
CAWSTDSGASEYF
TGTGCCTGGAGTACGGACAGCGGGGCCTCGGAGTACTTC
>-|TRBJ2-6|-|TRBV5-6
CASSFYSGAGANVLTF
TGTGCCAGCAGCTTTTACTCAGGGGCTGGGGCCAACGTCCTGACTTTC
>-|TRBJ2-2|-|TRBV4-3
CASSQEIWGNTGELFF
TGCGCCAGCAGCCAAGAAATATGGGGGAACACCGGGGAGCTGTTTTTT
>-|TRBJ1-5|few|TRBV6-1
CASSGARGNQPQHF
TGTGCCAGCAGTGGGGCCAGGGGTAATCAGCCCCAGCATTTT
>TRBD1|TRBJ2-2|-|TRBV5-1
CASSLGPGQGVTGELFF
TGCGCCAGCAGCTTGGGCCCGGGACAGGGGGTCACCGGGGAGCTGTTTTTT
>-|TRBJ1-1|-|TRBV12-2
CASRLESFVAALNTEAFF
TGTGCAAGTCGCTTAGAGTCCTTCGTGGCAGCCTTGAACACTGAAGCTTTCTTT
>TRBD1|TRBJ1-3|-|TRBV10-3
CAISSDRVDTGNTIYF
TGTGCCATCAGTTCTGACAGGGTAGATACTGGAAACACCATATATTTT
>TRBD2|TRBJ2-7|-|TRBV9
CASSPFGEGFSYEQYF
TGTGCCAGCAGCCCCTTCGGGGAGGGCTTCTCCTACGAGCAGTACTTC
>-|TRBJ1-5|-|TRBV19
CASSWADQPQHF
TGTGCCAGTAGTTGGGCCGATCAGCCCCAGCATTTT
>-|TRBJ2-2|-|TRBV12-5
CASGLVDFGPGELFF
TGTGCTAGTGGTTTGGTAGACTTCGGCCCCGGGGAGCTGTTTTTT
>-|TRBJ1-2|once|TRBV6-5
CASSYSPGSYGYTF
TGTGCCAGCAGTTACTCTCCTGGGAGCTATGGCTACACCTTC
>-|TRBJ2-7|-|TRBV10-3
CAISEGRGFDEQYF
TGTGCCATCAGTGAGGGCAGGGGATTCGACGAGCAGTACTTC
>-|TRBJ2-1|-|TRBV5-6
CASSLVQNEQFF
TGTGCCAGCAGCTTGGTACAGAATGAGCAGTTCTTC
>-|TRBJ2-3|-|TRBV5-4
CASRESGFSTDTQYF
TGTGCCAGCAGGGAAAGCGGGTTTAGCACAGATACGCAGTATTTT
>-|TRBJ2-7|few|TRBV7-2
CASSQRGLSYEQYF
TGTGCCAGCAGCCAACGCGGACTGTCCTACGAGCAGTACTTC
>-|TRBJ2-7|few|TRBV1
CTSSQDWRDLYEQYF
TGCACCAGCAGCCAAGATTGGCGGGACCTCTACGAGCAGTACTTC
>TRBD1|TRBJ1-2|-|TRBV6-1
CASREGAYYGYTF
TGTGCCAGCAGGGAGGGGGCTTACTATGGCTACACCTTC
>TRBD1|TRBJ2-2|-|TRBV5-1
CATGTGGGTGELFF
TGCGCCACCGGGACAGGGGGCGGCACCGGGGAGCTGTTTTTT
>-|TRBJ2-7|-|TRBV5-4
CASSLMEGGLRSYEQYF
TGTGCCAGCAGCCTGATGGAGGGGGGACTCCGCTCCTACGAGCAGTACTTC
>-|TRBJ1-5|-|TRBV6-6
CASTGPRAQHF
TGTGCCAGCACGGGGCCCCGGGCCCAGCATTTT
>TRBD1|TRBJ1-1|once|TRBV11-2
CASRGTANTEAFF
TGTGCCAGCAGGGGGACAGCCAACACTGAAGCTTTCTTT
>TRBD1|TRBJ2-7|large|TRBV4-3
CASSYSGTGEYEQYF
TGCGCCAGCAGCTATTCCGGGACAGGGGAATACGAGCAGTACTTC
>-|TRBJ1-5|-|TRBV6-5
CASSYPSNQPQHF
TGTGCCAGCAGTTACCCAAGCAATCAGCCCCAGCATTTT
>-|TRBJ2-3|-|TRBV19
CASTQVGVADTQYF
TGTGCCAGTACACAGGTTGGGGTAGCAGATACGCAGTATTTT
>-|TRBJ1-4|-|TRBV9
CASSVESDAPFEKLFF
TGTGCCAGCAGCGTAGAGTCCGATGCCCCGTTCGAAAAACTGTTTTTT
>-|TRBJ1-2|-|TRBV7-2
CASSLTGYDYGYTF
TGTGCCAGCAGCCTCACAGGGTATGACTATGGCTACACCTTC
>-|TRBJ1-5|few|TRBV29-1
CSVQVGSNQPQHF
TGCAGCGTGCAAGTTGGTAGCAATCAGCCCCAGCATTTT
>-|TRBJ2-1|-|TRBV11-1
CASTPLRGYNEQFF
TGTGCCAGCACCCCCCTCAGGGGCTACAATGAGCAGTTCTTC
>-|TRBJ2-7|-|TRBV4-3
CASSQEFLVSSYEQYF
TGCGCCAGCAGCCAAGAATTCCTAGTGTCCTCCTACGAGCAGTACTTC
>-|TRBJ2-1|-|TRBV9
CASSVSQSSSSYNEQFF
TGTGCCAGCAGCGTATCCCAGAGCTCAAGCTCCTACAATGAGCAGTTCTTC
>TRBD1|TRBJ2-7|-|TRBV5-1
CASSLLPGTGLDEQYF
TGCGCCAGCAGCTTACTTCCCGGGACAGGGTTAGACGAGCAGTACTTC
>-|TRBJ2-5|-|TRBV7-9
CASSWDNEETQYF
TGTGCCAGCAGCTGGGACAACGAAGAGACCCAGTACTTC
>-|TRBJ1-1|-|TRBV30
CASLGRGLEAFF
TGTGCCTCCTTAGGGAGGGGATTAGAGGCTTTCTTT
>TRBD1|TRBJ1-2|-|TRBV11-2
CASSHPGQGNGYTF
TGTGCCAGCAGCCACCCGGGACAGGGGAATGGCTACACCTTC
>-|TRBJ2-7|-|TRBV7-9
CASSLGRAVSYEQYF
TGTGCCAGCAGCTTAGGGCGGGCAGTATCCTACGAGCAGTACTTC
>-|TRBJ2-1|-|TRBV11-1
CASSLRGNNEQFF
TGTGCCAGCAGCTTAAGGGGGAACAATGAGCAGTTCTTC
>-|TRBJ2-7|-|TRBV30
CAWSVRSDSYEQYF
TGTGCCTGGAGTGTACGGAGCGACTCCTACGAGCAGTACTTC
>-|TRBJ1-1|-|TRBV27
CAGSLSLNTEAFF
TGTGCCGGCAGTTTATCCCTGAACACTGAAGCTTTCTTT
>-|TRBJ2-7|-|TRBV18
CASSDVGGIYEQYF
TGTGCCAGCTCCGACGTTGGGGGTATCTACGAGCAGTACTTC
>-|TRBJ2-7|-|TRBV11-2
CASSLLGHEQYF
TGTGCCAGCAGCTTACTTGGGCACGAGCAGTACTTC
>-|TRBJ1-2|-|TRBV12-2
CASRMGRMSGYTF
TGTGCAAGTCGCATGGGACGGATGTCGGGCTACACCTTC